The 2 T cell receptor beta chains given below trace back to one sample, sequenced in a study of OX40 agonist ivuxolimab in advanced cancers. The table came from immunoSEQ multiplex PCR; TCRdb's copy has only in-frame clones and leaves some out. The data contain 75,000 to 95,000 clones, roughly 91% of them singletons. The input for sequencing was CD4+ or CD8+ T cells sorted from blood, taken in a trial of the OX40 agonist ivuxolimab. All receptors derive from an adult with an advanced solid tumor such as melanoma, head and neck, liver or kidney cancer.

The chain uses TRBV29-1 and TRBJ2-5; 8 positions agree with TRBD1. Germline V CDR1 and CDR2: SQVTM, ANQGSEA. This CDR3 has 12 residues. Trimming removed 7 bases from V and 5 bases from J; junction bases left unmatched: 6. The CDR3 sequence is CSGRGRDETQYF. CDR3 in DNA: TGCAGCGGCAGGGGGCGGGATGAGACCCAGTACTTC.

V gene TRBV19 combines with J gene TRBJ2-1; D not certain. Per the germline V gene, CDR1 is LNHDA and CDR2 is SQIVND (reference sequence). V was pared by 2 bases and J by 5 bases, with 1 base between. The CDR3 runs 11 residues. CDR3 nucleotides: TGTGCCAGTAGTATACACAATGAGCAGTTCTTC. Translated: CASSIHNEQFF.